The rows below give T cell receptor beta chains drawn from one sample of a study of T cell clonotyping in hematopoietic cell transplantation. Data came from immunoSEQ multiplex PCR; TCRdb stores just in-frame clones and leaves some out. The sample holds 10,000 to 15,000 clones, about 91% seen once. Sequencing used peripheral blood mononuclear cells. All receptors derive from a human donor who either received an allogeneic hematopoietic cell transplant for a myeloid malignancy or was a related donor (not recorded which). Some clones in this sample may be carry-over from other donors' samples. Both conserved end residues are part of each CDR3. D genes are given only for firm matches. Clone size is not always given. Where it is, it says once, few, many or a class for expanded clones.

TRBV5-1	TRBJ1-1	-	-	CASSLEGRGTEAFF	TGCGCCAGCAGCTTGGAGGGCAGGGGAACTGAAGCTTTCTTT
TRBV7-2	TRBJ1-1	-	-	CASSLRPLKTEAFF	TGTGCCAGCAGCCTTCGGCCCCTGAAGACTGAAGCTTTCTTT
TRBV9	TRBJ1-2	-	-	CASSMNRSAGYTF	TGTGCCAGCAGCATGAACAGATCGGCTGGCTACACCTTC
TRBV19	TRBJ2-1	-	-	CASSTRDNSYNEQFF	TGTGCCAGTAGTACCCGGGACAACTCCTACAATGAGCAGTTCTTC
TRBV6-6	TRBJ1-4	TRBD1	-	CASSYEGTGEAKLFF	TGTGCCAGCAGTTATGAAGGGACAGGGGAGGCAAAACTGTTTTTT
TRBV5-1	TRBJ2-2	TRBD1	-	CASSPGQSLIRSTGELFF	TGCGCCAGCAGCCCGGGACAGAGTCTGATAAGGAGCACCGGGGAGCTGTTTTTT
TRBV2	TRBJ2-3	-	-	CASRVHTDTQYF	TGTGCCAGCAGGGTCCACACAGATACGCAGTATTTT
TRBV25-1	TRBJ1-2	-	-	CASREPKGSGYTF	TGTGCCAGCAGGGAGCCCAAGGGAAGTGGCTACACCTTC
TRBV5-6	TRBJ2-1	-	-	CASSWTRRSSYNEQFF	TGTGCCAGCAGCTGGACGCGGAGGAGCTCCTACAATGAGCAGTTCTTC
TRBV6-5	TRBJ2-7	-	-	CASSYRQGYEQYF	TGTGCCAGCAGTTACAGGCAGGGCTACGAGCAGTACTTC
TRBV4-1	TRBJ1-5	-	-	CASSLSVGGRSNQPQHF	TGCGCCAGCAGCCTCTCGGTGGGGGGCAGGAGCAATCAGCCCCAGCATTTT
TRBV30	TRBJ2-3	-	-	CAWGTPTDTQYF	TGTGCCTGGGGGACACCGACAGATACGCAGTATTTT
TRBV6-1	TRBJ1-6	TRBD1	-	CASSDLGQGRSPLHF	TGTGCCAGCAGTGACCTGGGACAGGGGCGATCACCCCTCCACTTT
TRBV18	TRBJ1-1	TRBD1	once	CASSLTGPGRINTEAFF	TGTGCCAGCTCACTGACAGGGCCGGGACGCATTAACACTGAAGCTTTCTTT
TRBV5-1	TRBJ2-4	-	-	CASSPFWGRNIQYF	TGCGCCAGCAGCCCGTTCTGGGGGAGAAACATTCAGTACTTC
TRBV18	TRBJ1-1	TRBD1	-	CASSKSPRQGNEAFF	TGTGCCAGCTCAAAGTCCCCCCGACAGGGAAATGAAGCTTTCTTT
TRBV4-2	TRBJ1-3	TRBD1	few	CATNSGTGLGNTIYF	TGTGCCACCAACTCCGGGACAGGGCTTGGAAACACCATATATTTT
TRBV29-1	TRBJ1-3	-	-	CSVETTGGPPGNTIYF	TGCAGCGTTGAAACCACAGGAGGCCCTCCTGGAAACACCATATATTTT
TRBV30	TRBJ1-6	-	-	CAWSGFTGIGSPLHF	TGTGCCTGGAGTGGGTTCACAGGGATCGGCTCACCCCTCCACTTT
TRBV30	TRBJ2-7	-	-	CAWSPIGQPQSYEQYF	TGTGCCTGGAGCCCGATCGGACAGCCGCAGTCCTACGAGCAGTACTTC
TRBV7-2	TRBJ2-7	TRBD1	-	CASSPPQGAISEQYF	TGTGCCAGCAGCCCCCCCCAGGGGGCAATTAGCGAGCAGTACTTC
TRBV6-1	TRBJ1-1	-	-	CASREGPRRNTEAFF	TGTGCCAGCAGGGAGGGCCCTAGGAGGAACACTGAAGCTTTCTTT
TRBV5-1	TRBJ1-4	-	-	CASSLAGTPGEKLFF	TGCGCCAGCAGCTTGGCCGGGACCCCTGGTGAAAAACTGTTTTTT
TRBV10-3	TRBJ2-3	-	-	CAISRDWRDTQYF	TGTGCCATCAGCCGGGACTGGAGAGATACGCAGTATTTT
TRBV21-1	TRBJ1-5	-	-	CASSKGETGDSYSNQPQHF	TGTGCCAGCAGCAAAGGGGAGACAGGGGACAGTTATAGCAATCAGCCCCAGCATTTT
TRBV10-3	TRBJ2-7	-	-	CAISGWGAINEQYF	TGTGCCATCAGTGGATGGGGGGCAATAAACGAGCAGTACTTC
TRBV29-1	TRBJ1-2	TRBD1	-	CSVDRSGGAGGYTF	TGCAGCGTTGACCGTTCAGGGGGCGCCGGGGGCTACACCTTC